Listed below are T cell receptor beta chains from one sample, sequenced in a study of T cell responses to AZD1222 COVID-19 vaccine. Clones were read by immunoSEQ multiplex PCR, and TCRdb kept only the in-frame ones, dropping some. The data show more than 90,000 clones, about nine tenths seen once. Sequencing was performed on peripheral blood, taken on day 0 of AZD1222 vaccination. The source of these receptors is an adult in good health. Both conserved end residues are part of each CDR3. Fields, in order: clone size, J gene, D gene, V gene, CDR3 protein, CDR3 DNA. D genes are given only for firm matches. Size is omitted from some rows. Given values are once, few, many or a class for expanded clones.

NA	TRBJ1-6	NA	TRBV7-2	CASSFGVRSNSPLHF	TGTGCCAGCAGCTTCGGGGTCCGGTCTAATTCACCCCTCCACTTT
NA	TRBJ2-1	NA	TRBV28	CASSPPVGSSYNEQFF	TGTGCCAGCAGCCCACCCGTGGGGAGCTCCTACAATGAGCAGTTCTTC
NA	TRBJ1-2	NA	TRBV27	CASSLKGSGQASGGYTF	TGTGCCAGCAGTTTAAAGGGTTCCGGTCAGGCCTCGGGGGGCTACACCTTC
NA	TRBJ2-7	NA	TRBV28	CASSNADGVIGQYF	TGTGCCAGCAGTAATGCGGACGGAGTGATCGGGCAGTACTTC
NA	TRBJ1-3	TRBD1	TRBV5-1	CASSFVPGQVSGNTIYF	TGCGCCAGCAGCTTCGTACCGGGACAGGTCTCTGGAAACACCATATATTTT
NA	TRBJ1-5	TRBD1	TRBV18	CASSSGTGLTGFNQPQHF	TGTGCCAGCTCATCCGGGACAGGGCTAACCGGTTTTAATCAGCCCCAGCATTTT
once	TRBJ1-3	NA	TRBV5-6	CASSLHSGNTIYF	TGTGCCAGCAGCTTACACTCTGGAAACACCATATATTTT
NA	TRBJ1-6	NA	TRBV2	CASRGHFSPLHF	TGTGCCAGCAGGGGACATTTTTCACCCCTCCACTTT
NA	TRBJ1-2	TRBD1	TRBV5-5	CASRPTAGGTYGYTF	TGTGCCAGCAGGCCTACAGCAGGGGGCACCTATGGCTACACCTTC
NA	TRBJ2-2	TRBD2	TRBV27	CASSVLAGGPDTGELFF	TGTGCCAGCAGTGTACTAGCGGGGGGACCTGACACCGGGGAGCTGTTTTTT
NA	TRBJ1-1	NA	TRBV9	CASSPRGPFPMNTEAFF	TGTGCCAGCTCGCCCCGGGGGCCCTTCCCAATGAACACTGAAGCTTTCTTT
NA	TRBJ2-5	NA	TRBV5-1	CASWRGTAGQETQYF	TGCGCCAGCTGGAGGGGGACAGCGGGGCAAGAGACCCAGTACTTC
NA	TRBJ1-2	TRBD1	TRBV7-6	CASSSRSRDSPPGGYTF	TGTGCCAGCAGCTCACGATCGCGGGACAGTCCTCCGGGAGGCTACACCTTC
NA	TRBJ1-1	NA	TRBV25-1	CASSEGRNTEAFF	TGTGCCAGCAGTGAGGGAAGGAACACTGAAGCTTTCTTT
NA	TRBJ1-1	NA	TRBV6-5	CASTRNTEAFF	TGTGCCAGCACCAGAAACACTGAAGCTTTCTTT
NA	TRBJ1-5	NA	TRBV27	CASSLKGPRQPQHF	TGTGCCAGCAGTTTGAAGGGTCCTCGACAGCCCCAGCATTTT
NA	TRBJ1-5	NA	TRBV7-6	CASSLDGRGTDQPQHF	TGTGCCAGCAGCTTAGATGGCAGGGGAACCGATCAGCCCCAGCATTTT
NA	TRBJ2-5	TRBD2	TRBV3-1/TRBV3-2	CASSTGTSRSETQYF	TGTGCCAGCAGCACCGGGACTAGTAGGTCAGAGACCCAGTACTTC
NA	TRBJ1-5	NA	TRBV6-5	CASSYSRGDQPQHF	TGTGCCAGCAGTTACTCGAGAGGGGACCAGCCCCAGCATTTT
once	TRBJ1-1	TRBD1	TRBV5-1	CASSWETGLNTEAFF	TGCGCCAGCAGCTGGGAGACAGGGTTGAACACTGAAGCTTTCTTT
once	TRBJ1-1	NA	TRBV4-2	CASSSGFGANTEAFF	TGTGCCAGCAGCTCAGGTTTTGGCGCGAACACTGAAGCTTTCTTT
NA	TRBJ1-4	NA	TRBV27	CASAQRGAGWAPNEKLFF	TGTGCCAGCGCCCAAAGGGGGGCGGGTTGGGCACCTAATGAAAAACTGTTTTTT
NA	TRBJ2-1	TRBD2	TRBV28	CASSYKLAGINEQFF	TGTGCCAGCAGTTATAAACTAGCGGGGATCAATGAGCAGTTCTTC
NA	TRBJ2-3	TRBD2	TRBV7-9	CASSLFSGGSSTDTQYF	TGTGCCAGCAGCTTATTTAGCGGGGGGTCGAGCACAGATACGCAGTATTTT
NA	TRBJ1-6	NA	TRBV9	CASSVDGPNSPLHF	TGTGCCAGCAGCGTAGATGGGCCAAATTCACCCCTCCACTTT
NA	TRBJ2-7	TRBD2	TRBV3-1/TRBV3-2	CASSQGGAGGTEQYF	TGTGCCAGCAGCCAAGGAGGAGCGGGGGGGACAGAGCAGTACTTC
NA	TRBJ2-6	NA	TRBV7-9	CASSFKDPGANVLTF	TGTGCCAGCAGCTTCAAGGATCCTGGGGCCAACGTCCTGACTTTC
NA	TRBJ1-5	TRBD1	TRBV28	CASSLGQGNQPQHF	TGTGCCAGCAGTTTGGGACAGGGCAATCAGCCCCAGCATTTT
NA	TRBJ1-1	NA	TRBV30	CAWSVGGFTEAFF	TGTGCCTGGAGTGTAGGGGGTTTTACTGAAGCTTTCTTT
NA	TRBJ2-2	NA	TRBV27	CASSLRELPSGELFF	TGTGCCAGCAGTTTAAGGGAGCTGCCGTCCGGGGAGCTGTTTTTT
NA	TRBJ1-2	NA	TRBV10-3	CAISRDYGYTF	TGTGCCATCAGTCGGGACTATGGCTACACCTTC
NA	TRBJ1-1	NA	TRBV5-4	CASSLAKGANTEAFF	TGTGCCAGCAGCTTGGCCAAGGGCGCGAACACTGAAGCTTTCTTT
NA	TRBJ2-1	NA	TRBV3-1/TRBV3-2	CASSQGDNEQFF	TGTGCCAGCAGCCAGGGGGACAATGAGCAGTTCTTC
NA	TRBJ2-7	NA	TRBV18	CASSPPGTRYEQYF	TGTGCCAGCTCACCACCAGGGACCCGATACGAGCAGTACTTC
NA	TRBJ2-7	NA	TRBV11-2	CASSLGDYLSSYEQYF	TGTGCCAGCAGCTTGGGTGACTACCTTAGCTCCTACGAGCAGTACTTC
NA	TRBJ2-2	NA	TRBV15	CATSRPQGGTGELFF	TGTGCCACCAGCAGACCACAGGGGGGGACCGGGGAGCTGTTTTTT
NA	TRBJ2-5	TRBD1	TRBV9	CASSGRQGLETQYF	TGTGCCAGCAGCGGACGACAGGGTCTAGAGACCCAGTACTTC
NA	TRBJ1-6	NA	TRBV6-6	CASSPYNSPLHF	TGTGCCAGCAGTCCATATAATTCACCCCTCCACTTT
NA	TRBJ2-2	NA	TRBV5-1	CASSPPENTGELFF	TGCGCCAGCAGCCCACCAGAGAACACCGGGGAGCTGTTTTTT
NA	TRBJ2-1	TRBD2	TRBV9	CASSVFSGGAFNEQFF	TGTGCCAGCAGCGTATTTAGCGGGGGGGCCTTCAATGAGCAGTTCTTC
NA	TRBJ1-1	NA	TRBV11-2	CASTRGGLNTEAFF	TGTGCCAGCACCCGGGGGGGGTTGAACACTGAAGCTTTCTTT
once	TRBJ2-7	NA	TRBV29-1	CSAGKPESYEQYF	TGCAGCGCAGGCAAACCGGAATCCTACGAGCAGTACTTC
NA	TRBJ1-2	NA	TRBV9	CASSATPAGLYGYTF	TGTGCCAGCAGCGCCACCCCCGCCGGGCTCTATGGCTACACCTTC
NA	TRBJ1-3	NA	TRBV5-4	CASSLRQSSGNTIYF	TGTGCCAGCAGCTTGCGGCAGAGCTCTGGAAACACCATATATTTT
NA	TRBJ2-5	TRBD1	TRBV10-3	CAISEQGQTQETQYF	TGTGCCATCAGTGAGCAGGGACAGACACAAGAGACCCAGTACTTC
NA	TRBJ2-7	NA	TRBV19	CATLLQAYEQYF	TGTGCCACCCTCCTACAGGCCTACGAGCAGTACTTC
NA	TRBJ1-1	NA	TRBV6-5	CASSYSIISPEAFF	TGTGCCAGCAGTTACTCCATAATTTCGCCTGAAGCTTTCTTT
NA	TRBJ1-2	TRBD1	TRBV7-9	CASSLSGTGGQYGYTF	TGTGCCAGCAGCTTGTCCGGGACAGGGGGTCAATATGGCTACACCTTC
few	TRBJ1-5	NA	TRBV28	CASSLSRQPQHF	TGTGCCAGCAGTTTATCTCGGCAGCCCCAGCATTTT
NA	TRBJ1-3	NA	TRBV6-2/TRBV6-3	CASSYSAGNTIYF	TGTGCCAGCAGTTACTCGGCTGGAAACACCATATATTTT
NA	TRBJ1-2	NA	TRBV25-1	CASSERRGYTF	TGTGCCAGCAGTGAGAGGAGGGGCTACACCTTC
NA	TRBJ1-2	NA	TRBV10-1	CAKRQGLGIHGYGYTF	TGCGCCAAGCGCCAGGGGCTAGGTATTCACGGGTATGGCTACACCTTC
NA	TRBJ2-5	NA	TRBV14	CASSQNLQETQYF	TGTGCCAGCAGCCAAAACCTCCAAGAGACCCAGTACTTC
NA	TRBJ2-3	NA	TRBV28	CASSLRSTDTQYF	TGTGCCAGCAGTTTGCGTAGCACAGATACGCAGTATTTT
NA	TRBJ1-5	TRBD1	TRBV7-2	CASSSGQGVSQPQHF	TGTGCCAGCAGCTCAGGACAGGGAGTCAGTCAGCCCCAGCATTTT
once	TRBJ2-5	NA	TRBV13	CASSVKRAQETQYF	TGTGCCAGCAGCGTGAAAAGGGCCCAAGAGACCCAGTACTTC
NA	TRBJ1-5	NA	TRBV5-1	CASESGGLKRNQPQHF	TGCGCCAGCGAAAGTGGGGGTCTTAAGCGGAATCAGCCCCAGCATTTT
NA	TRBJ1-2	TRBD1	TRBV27	CASSLTGDPGYTF	TGTGCCAGCAGTTTGACAGGGGACCCTGGCTACACCTTC
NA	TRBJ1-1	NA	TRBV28	CASKLQDEAFF	TGTGCCAGCAAATTACAGGATGAAGCTTTCTTT
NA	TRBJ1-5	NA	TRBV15	CATSPTDSNQPQHF	TGTGCCACCAGCCCGACAGATAGCAATCAGCCCCAGCATTTT